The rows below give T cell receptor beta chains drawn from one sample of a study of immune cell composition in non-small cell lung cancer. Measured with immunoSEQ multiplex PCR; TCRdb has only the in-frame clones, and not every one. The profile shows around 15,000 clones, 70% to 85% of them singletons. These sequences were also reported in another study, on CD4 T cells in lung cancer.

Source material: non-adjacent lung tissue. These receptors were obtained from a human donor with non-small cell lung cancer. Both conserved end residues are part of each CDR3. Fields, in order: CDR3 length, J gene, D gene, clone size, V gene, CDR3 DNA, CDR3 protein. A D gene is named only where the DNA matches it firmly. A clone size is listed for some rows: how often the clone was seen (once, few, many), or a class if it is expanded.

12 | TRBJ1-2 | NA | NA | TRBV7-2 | TGTGCCAGCAAGGGTGGAGGGGATGGCTACACCTTC | CASKGGGDGYTF
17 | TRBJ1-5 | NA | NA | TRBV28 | TGTGCCAGCAGCTTAACGCAAGGGGCGGTTAGCAATCAGCCCCAGCATTTT | CASSLTQGAVSNQPQHF
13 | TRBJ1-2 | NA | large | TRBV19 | TGTGCCAGTAGTGGCCGGGACATCAATGGCTACACCTTC | CASSGRDINGYTF
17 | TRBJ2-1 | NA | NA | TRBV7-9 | TGTGCCAGCAGCTCTAAGGCAGGGACCCTCCCCTACAATGAGCAGTTCTTC | CASSSKAGTLPYNEQFF
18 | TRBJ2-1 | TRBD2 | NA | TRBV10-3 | TGTGCCATCAGGGCTGCTAGCGGGGGGGTACGTAGGGACAATGAGCAGTTCTTC | CAIRAASGGVRRDNEQFF
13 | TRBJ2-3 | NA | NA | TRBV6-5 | TGTGCCAGCACCGAGTACTACGGAAGATCGCAGTATTTT | CASTEYYGRSQYF
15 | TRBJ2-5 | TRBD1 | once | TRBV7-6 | TGTGCCAGCGGGGGTACAGGGGCGCGGTCAGAGACCCAGTACTTC | CASGGTGARSETQYF
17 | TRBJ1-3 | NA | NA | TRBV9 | TGTGCCAGCAGCGTAGTTGGGGGACGAGACTCTGGAAACACCATATATTTT | CASSVVGGRDSGNTIYF
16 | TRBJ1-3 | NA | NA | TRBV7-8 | TGTGCCAGCAGCTTAGAGCCAGGCCCAACTGGAAACACCATATATTTT | CASSLEPGPTGNTIYF
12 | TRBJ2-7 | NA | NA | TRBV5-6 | TGTGCCAGCAGCTTGGACAGCCACGAGCAGTACTTC | CASSLDSHEQYF
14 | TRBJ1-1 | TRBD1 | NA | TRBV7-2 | TGTGCCAGCAGCACTAGAAGACAGGGAAACGTAGCTTTCTTT | CASSTRRQGNVAFF
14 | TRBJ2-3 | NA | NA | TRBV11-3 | TGTGCCAGCAGCTTAATCCTAGCCACAGATACGCAGTATTTT | CASSLILATDTQYF
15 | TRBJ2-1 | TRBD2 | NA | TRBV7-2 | TGTGCCAGCAGCTTAGACGTTAGCGGGAGCGATGAGCAGTTCTTC | CASSLDVSGSDEQFF
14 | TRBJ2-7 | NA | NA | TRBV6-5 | TGTGCCAGCAGTTATGGGGCCATCGGAGGCGAGCAGTACTTC | CASSYGAIGGEQYF
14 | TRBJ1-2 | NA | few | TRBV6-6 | TGTGCCAGCAGTTACTCGAACAGTAACTATGGCTACACCTTC | CASSYSNSNYGYTF
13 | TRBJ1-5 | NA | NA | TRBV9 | TGTGCCAGCAGTGTATTCGGCGGCCAGCCCCAGCATTTT | CASSVFGGQPQHF
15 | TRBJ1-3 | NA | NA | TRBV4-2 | TGTGCCAGCAGTGATCTACAGCACTCTGGAAACACCATATATTTT | CASSDLQHSGNTIYF
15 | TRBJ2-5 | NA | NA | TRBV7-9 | TGTGCCAGCAGCTTAGTGGCCTCGATTGGGAAGACCCAGTACTTC | CASSLVASIGKTQYF
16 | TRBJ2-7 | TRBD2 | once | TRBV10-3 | TGTGCCATCAGTGGTCTTGGACTAGCGGGGGCCTACGAGCAGTACTTC | CAISGLGLAGAYEQYF
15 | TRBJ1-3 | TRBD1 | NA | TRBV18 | TGTGCCAGCTCACCCACCGGACAGGGTGGAAACACCATATATTTT | CASSPTGQGGNTIYF
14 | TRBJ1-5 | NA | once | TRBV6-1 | TGTGCCAGCAGTGATCTGGGGGCGAATCAGCCCCAGCATTTT | CASSDLGANQPQHF
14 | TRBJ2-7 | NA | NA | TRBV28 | TGTGCCAGCAGTTTACCCGGGAGCGTCCGCGAGCAGTACTTC | CASSLPGSVREQYF
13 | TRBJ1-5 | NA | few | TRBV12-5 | TGTGCTAGTGGTTTGTCCAGTGGCGGGCCCCAGCATTTT | CASGLSSGGPQHF
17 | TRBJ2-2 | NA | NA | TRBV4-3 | TGCGCCAGCAGCCAAGATGTTCGGCCTGCGAACACCGGGGAGCTGTTTTTT | CASSQDVRPANTGELFF
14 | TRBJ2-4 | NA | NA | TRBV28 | TGTGCCAGCAGTTTCGGAGCAGCCAAAAACATTCAGTACTTC | CASSFGAAKNIQYF
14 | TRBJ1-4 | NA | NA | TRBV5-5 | TGTGCCAGCAGCTTATCGTTTAGGAATGAAAAACTGTTTTTT | CASSLSFRNEKLFF
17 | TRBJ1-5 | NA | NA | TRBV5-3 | TGTGCCAGAAGCTTGTGGCACGGGCAAAATAGCAATCAGCCCCAGCATTTT | CARSLWHGQNSNQPQHF
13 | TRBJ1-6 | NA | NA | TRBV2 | TGTGCCAGCAGTCCAGAGGAAGGGTCACCCCTCCACTTT | CASSPEEGSPLHF
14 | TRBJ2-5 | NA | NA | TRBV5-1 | TGCGCCAGCAGCTTAGGAGGGGCTCGGGAGACCCAGTACTTC | CASSLGGARETQYF
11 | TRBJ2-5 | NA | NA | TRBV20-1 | TGCAGTGCTGGGGGCCAAGAGACCCAGTACTTC | CSAGGQETQYF
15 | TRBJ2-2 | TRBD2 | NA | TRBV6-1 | TGTGCCAGCAGGGGGACTAGCGGGGGGATCGGGGAGCTGTTTTTT | CASRGTSGGIGELFF
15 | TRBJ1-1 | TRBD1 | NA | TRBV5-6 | TGTGCCAGCAGCTTGAGGACAGGGGTCAACACTGAAGCTTTCTTT | CASSLRTGVNTEAFF
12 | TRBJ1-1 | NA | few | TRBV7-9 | TGTGCCAGCAGCTCCCCGAGGGCAGAAGCTTTCTTT | CASSSPRAEAFF
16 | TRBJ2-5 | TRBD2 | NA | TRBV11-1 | TGTGCCAGCAGCCAGAGAGAGCGGGGGAGCGGGGAGACCCAGTACTTC | CASSQRERGSGETQYF
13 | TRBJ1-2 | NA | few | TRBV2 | TGTGCCAGCAGCCGTGAACAGGACCGGGGCTACACCTTC | CASSREQDRGYTF
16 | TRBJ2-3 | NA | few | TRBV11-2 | TGTGCCAGCAGCTCGCTAGGTCCCCTCGGCACAGATACGCAGTATTTT | CASSSLGPLGTDTQYF
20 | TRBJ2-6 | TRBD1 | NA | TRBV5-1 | TGCGCCAGCAGCTTGGCCCTCTCCGGGACAGGACCTTCTGGGGCCAACGTCCTGACTTTC | CASSLALSGTGPSGANVLTF
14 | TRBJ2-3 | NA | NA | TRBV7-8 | TGTGCCAGCAGCCCGAGGACCCTGCAGGATACGCAGTATTTT | CASSPRTLQDTQYF
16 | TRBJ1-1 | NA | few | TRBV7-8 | TGTGCCAGCAGCTTAGGTGATTGGGGGCTAGACACTGAAGCTTTCTTT | CASSLGDWGLDTEAFF
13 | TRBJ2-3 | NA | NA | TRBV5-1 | TGCGCCAGCAGCTTGCCCACGTCAGATACGCAGTATTTT | CASSLPTSDTQYF
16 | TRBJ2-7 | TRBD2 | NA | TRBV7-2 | TGTGCCAGCAGCTTGCCTAGCGGGGGGCTCTCCTACGAGCAGTACTTC | CASSLPSGGLSYEQYF
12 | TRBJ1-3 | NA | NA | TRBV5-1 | TGCGCCAGCAGCCAACAGGGAAACACCATATATTTT | CASSQQGNTIYF
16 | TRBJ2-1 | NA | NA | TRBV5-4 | TGTGCCAGCAGCTTGTCCAGCCCGGGGGCCTACAATGAGCAGTTCTTC | CASSLSSPGAYNEQFF